The T cell receptor beta chain under discussion was sequenced for a study of molecular identifiers for immune sequencing clone quantification. To note about this clonotype: The antigen remains undetermined.

Study findings and constraints: Spiked Jurkat TCR RNA equivalent to one cell was reportedly detectable in around 980,000 naive cells.

MiXCR, applied by TCRdb to the PCR reads, yields one record per CDR3 protein. The repertoire holds approximately 590,000 distinct CDR3 sequences, less than 30% seen once, with about 0.73% in the top ten. Sequencing used naive CD8+ T cells from blood, with Jurkat cell RNA spiked in. The sample's subset: FACS-sorted CD8+CD4-CCR7+CD45RA+ naive T cells. This TCR was recovered from a human donor in good health. Some libraries in this study had Jurkat cell RNA spiked in.

In DNA, the CDR3 is TGTGCCACAAGCCCTGGACTGGGCCCACTCTACAATGAGCAGTTCTTC. This translates into CATSPGLGPLYNEQFF. J is TRBJ2-1 and V is TRBV15, with D possibly matching TRBD2 (5 bases). CDR3 length: 16 residues. Trimming took off 9 bases at V and 3 bases at J, with 21 bases between the two ends. Germline V lookup: CDR1 LNHNV, CDR2 YYDKDF (reference sequence). The full variable domain, rest sourced from reference TRBV15 and TRBJ2-1, is DAMVIQNPRYQVTQFGKPVTLSCSQTLNHNVMYWYQQKSSQAPKLLFHYYDKDFNNEADTPDNFQSRRPNTSFCFLDIRSPGLGDTAMYLCATSPGLGPLYNEQFFGPGTRLTVL.